The rows below give T cell receptor beta chains drawn from one sample of a study of T-cell reconstitution after alpha-beta-depleted transplantation in children. Each CDR3 protein gets one entry after TCRdb re-called the PCR reads with MiXCR. The data hold 60,000 to 80,000 distinct CDR3 sequences, with about 6.7% observed a single time. This specimen was PBMCs from the stem cell graft donor, taken from the stem cell graft. These receptors were collected from a human donor who donated a stem cell graft to a child with acute lymphoblastic leukemia. CDR3s include the opening cysteine and the closing phenylalanine or tryptophan. Fields, in order: D gene, J gene, V gene, clone size, CDR3 length, CDR3 protein, CDR3 DNA. D genes are given only for firm matches. Clone size is given for some rows only: seen once, a few or many times, or a class if the clone is expanded.

NA	TRBJ2-7	TRBV9	many	14	CASSVAPGNYEQYF	TGTGCCAGCAGCGTAGCCCCAGGGAACTACGAGCAGTACTTC
TRBD1	TRBJ2-7	TRBV28	few	15	CASSPTGLFSYEQYF	TGTGCCAGCAGCCCGACAGGGCTATTTTCCTACGAGCAGTACTTC
NA	TRBJ2-1	TRBV5-8	many	15	CASSPWTPQLNEQFF	TGTGCCAGCAGCCCCTGGACTCCTCAACTCAATGAGCAGTTCTTC
NA	TRBJ2-7	TRBV7-9	NA	13	CASSPGPGYEQYF	TGTGCCAGCAGCCCCGGGCCGGGCTACGAGCAGTACTTC
TRBD2	TRBJ2-5	TRBV12-3/TRBV12-4	many	17	CASSLEGLAGGQETQYF	TGTGCCAGCAGTTTAGAGGGACTAGCGGGGGGCCAAGAGACCCAGTACTTC
NA	TRBJ2-7	TRBV2	many	14	CASSERGATYEQYF	TGTGCCAGCAGTGAACGAGGCGCAACCTACGAGCAGTACTTC
NA	TRBJ1-1	TRBV12-3/TRBV12-4	few	14	CASTPAGANTEAFF	TGTGCCAGCACCCCAGCGGGGGCTAACACTGAAGCTTTCTTT
NA	TRBJ1-1	TRBV20-1	many	14	CSAREAGRDTEAFF	TGCAGTGCTAGAGAGGCGGGGAGGGACACTGAAGCTTTCTTT
NA	TRBJ2-2	TRBV29-1	few	14	CSVDSGVGAGELFF	TGCAGCGTTGATTCGGGTGTAGGTGCCGGGGAGCTGTTTTTT
NA	TRBJ1-5	TRBV7-2	many	15	CASSWTPGGNQPQHF	TGTGCCAGCAGCTGGACTCCGGGTGGCAATCAGCCCCAGCATTTT
TRBD2	TRBJ2-1	TRBV5-1	NA	15	CASSWTSGVYNEQFF	TGCGCCAGCAGCTGGACTAGCGGGGTCTACAATGAGCAGTTCTTC
TRBD2	TRBJ2-3	TRBV9	many	14	CASSGREVSHTQYF	TGTGCCAGCAGCGGGCGGGAGGTCTCACATACGCAGTATTTT
NA	TRBJ2-1	TRBV6-1	many	14	CASSVDGSYNEQFF	TGTGCCAGCAGTGTCGACGGGAGCTACAATGAGCAGTTCTTC
TRBD1	TRBJ1-5	TRBV9	many	14	CASSPDRVGQPQHF	TGTGCCAGCAGCCCCGACAGGGTGGGCCAGCCCCAGCATTTT
NA	TRBJ2-1	TRBV7-6	NA	13	CASSYVVGDEQFF	TGTGCCAGCAGCTACGTAGTGGGGGATGAGCAGTTCTTC
NA	TRBJ1-5	TRBV2	many	14	CASSEERGNQPQHF	TGTGCCAGCAGTGAGGAGAGAGGCAATCAGCCCCAGCATTTT
NA	TRBJ2-3	TRBV7-2	many	14	CASSRKGGTDTQYF	TGTGCCAGCAGCCGTAAGGGGGGCACAGATACGCAGTATTTT
TRBD1	TRBJ2-3	TRBV19	NA	14	CASSKQGAGDTQYF	TGTGCCAGTAGTAAACAGGGGGCCGGAGATACGCAGTATTTT
NA	TRBJ1-4	TRBV20-1	few	13	CSARDSPNEKLFF	TGCAGTGCTAGGGACAGCCCAAATGAAAAACTGTTTTTT
NA	TRBJ1-2	TRBV3-1	NA	12	CASSQAVGGYTF	TGTGCCAGCAGCCAAGCAGTGGGAGGCTACACCTTC
NA	TRBJ2-1	TRBV18	few	15	CASSPVQGTYNEQFF	TGTGCCAGCTCACCCGTTCAAGGGACCTACAATGAGCAGTTCTTC
TRBD2	TRBJ2-7	TRBV27	many	16	CASSVIAGVSSYEQYF	TGTGCCAGCAGTGTCATAGCGGGAGTGTCGTCCTACGAGCAGTACTTC
NA	TRBJ1-4	TRBV5-1	many	14	CASSLVGAGEKLFF	TGCGCCAGCAGCTTGGTCGGGGCCGGAGAAAAACTGTTTTTT
NA	TRBJ2-5	TRBV12-3/TRBV12-4	many	14	CASSLRSGGETQYF	TGTGCCAGCAGTTTACGGAGCGGTGGGGAGACCCAGTACTTC
NA	TRBJ2-1	TRBV14	few	13	CASSQGSYNEQFF	TGTGCCAGCAGCCAAGGTTCTTACAATGAGCAGTTCTTC
NA	TRBJ1-1	TRBV29-1	many	13	CSVETGMNTEAFF	TGCAGCGTTGAAACAGGGATGAACACTGAAGCTTTCTTT
NA	TRBJ1-4	TRBV14	many	16	CASSPVLASTNEKLFF	TGTGCCAGCAGCCCCGTACTCGCCTCAACTAATGAAAAACTGTTTTTT
NA	TRBJ1-6	TRBV5-6	many	16	CASSLVDSSYNSPLHF	TGTGCCAGCAGCTTGGTTGATAGCTCCTATAATTCACCCCTCCACTTT
TRBD1	TRBJ2-2	TRBV7-3	few	15	CASSLHRGRGGELFF	TGTGCCAGCAGCCTCCACAGGGGGCGAGGCGGGGAGCTGTTTTTT
TRBD2	TRBJ2-2	TRBV12-3/TRBV12-4	many	16	CASTPFSGGATGELFF	TGTGCCAGCACCCCATTTAGCGGGGGGGCCACCGGGGAGCTGTTTTTT
TRBD1	TRBJ1-1	TRBV5-1	many	13	CASKQGTGTEAFF	TGCGCCAGCAAACAGGGGACGGGCACTGAAGCTTTCTTT
NA	TRBJ2-3	TRBV25-1	many	14	CASSEYDVSNTQYF	TGTGCCAGCAGTGAATATGACGTATCAAATACGCAGTATTTT
NA	TRBJ1-1	TRBV18	NA	15	CASSPGRGLDTEAFF	TGTGCCAGCTCACCAGGGCGGGGACTTGACACTGAAGCTTTCTTT
TRBD2	TRBJ2-1	TRBV7-7	many	21	CASSLNPTSGGTKEIYNEQFF	TGTGCCAGCAGCTTAAACCCGACTAGCGGGGGGACAAAAGAGATCTACAATGAGCAGTTCTTC
TRBD1	TRBJ1-1	TRBV6-5	many	15	CASSYSGTGATEAFF	TGTGCCAGCAGTTACTCCGGGACAGGGGCCACTGAAGCTTTCTTT
NA	TRBJ2-2	TRBV3-1	NA	16	CATCQDLMGNTGELFF	TGTGCCACCTGCCAAGATTTAATGGGGAACACCGGGGAGCTGTTTTTT
NA	TRBJ2-4	TRBV2	many	11	CASTPRNIQYF	TGTGCCAGCACTCCTCGGAACATTCAGTACTTC
NA	TRBJ2-7	TRBV7-2	many	12	CASSQRGYEQYF	TGTGCCAGCAGCCAGAGGGGGTACGAGCAGTACTTC
NA	TRBJ2-3	TRBV18	NA	14	CASSPGTVPDTQYF	TGTGCCAGCTCACCGGGGACGGTGCCAGATACGCAGTATTTT
TRBD2	TRBJ2-7	TRBV7-3	few	15	CASSPGLAGATEQYF	TGTGCCAGCAGCCCAGGACTAGCGGGGGCCACCGAGCAGTACTTC
TRBD1	TRBJ1-1	TRBV10-3	many	17	CAIRSASGGAGDTEAFF	TGTGCCATCAGGAGCGCCTCAGGGGGCGCAGGCGACACTGAAGCTTTCTTT
NA	TRBJ2-7	TRBV9	once	15	CASSVANGRSYEQYF	TGTGCCAGCAGCGTAGCTAACGGGCGCTCCTACGAGCAGTACTTC
NA	TRBJ1-1	TRBV28	NA	11	CASSLQREAFF	TGTGCCAGCAGTTTGCAACGTGAAGCTTTCTTT
NA	TRBJ2-1	TRBV29-1	few	15	CSVGGGTPPYNEQFF	TGCAGCGTTGGAGGTGGAACACCTCCCTACAATGAGCAGTTCTTC
NA	TRBJ2-7	TRBV4-2	few	15	CASSLGSPKRDEQYF	TGTGCCAGCAGCCTAGGGAGTCCTAAGAGGGACGAGCAGTACTTC
TRBD1	TRBJ2-3	TRBV11-2	many	15	CASSPGQVWADTQYF	TGTGCCAGCAGCCCGGGACAGGTTTGGGCAGATACGCAGTATTTT
NA	TRBJ2-6	TRBV5-5	NA	15	CASSLGYSGANVLTF	TGTGCCAGCAGCTTGGGGTACTCTGGGGCCAACGTCCTGACTTTC
NA	TRBJ1-5	TRBV27	NA	14	CASRPGAGTQPQHF	TGTGCCAGCCGACCTGGGGCAGGGACACAGCCCCAGCATTTT